Listed below are T cell receptor beta chains from one sample, sequenced in a study of tumor-infiltrating lymphocytes in primary liver carcinoma. TCRdb called the multiplex PCR reads again in MiXCR, with one record for every CDR3 protein. The table shows 150,000 to 200,000 distinct CDR3 sequences, with around 81% occurring only once. Sequencing was done on a sample of tumor tissue from primary liver carcinoma. The receptors shown here come from a man in his forties with primary liver carcinoma and hepatitis B virus infection. Each CDR3 is given with its conserved first and last residue. The D gene is left open where the match is weak. Clone size is stated in some rows and not others, as once, few, many or a class when expanded.

NA	TRBV12-3/TRBV12-4	TRBJ2-3	NA	TGTGCCATCAGCCCCGCAGCGCAGGCTAACCAGCCCCAGTATTTT	CAISPAAQANQPQYF
NA	TRBV29-1	TRBJ2-3	NA	NA	CSVGGGTGITDTQYF
NA	TRBV11-1	TRBJ2-2	NA	TGTACCAGCAGTTTTTGGGACACCGGGGAGTTGTTTTTT	CTSSFWDTGELFF
once	TRBV14	TRBJ1-4	NA	TGTGCCAGCAACTACTCCTTCGAGGGAAAACTGTTATTT	CASNYSFEGKLLF
few	TRBV6-1	TRBJ2-1	NA	TGTGCCAGCATAGGGATTCCCTCCTATAATGAGCAGTCCTTC	CASIGIPSYNEQSF
few	TRBV12-3/TRBV12-4	TRBJ1-2	NA	TGTACCAGCAGTTATACAGTGAACTATGGATACACCTTC	CTSSYTVNYGYTF
NA	TRBV11-1	TRBJ2-7	NA	TGTACCAACAGCCTGGGGCTAGCAAGGGAGCAATACTTC	CTNSLGLAREQYF
NA	TRBV11-2	TRBJ2-7	TRBD2	TGTGTCAGTAGCTTAGAACCTGGCGGGAGCTGGGTCGAGGAGTACTTC	CVSSLEPGGSWVEEYF
NA	TRBV6-1	TRBJ2-1	NA	TGTGGCAGCAGTGAAGAAGCAGGAGGACACAATGAGCAGTTCTTC	CGSSEEAGGHNEQFF
NA	TRBV28	TRBJ2-3	NA	TGTGCCAGCTCTAACATAGTGCTGACAGATACGCAGTATTTT	CASSNIVLTDTQYF
once	TRBV11-2	TRBJ2-1	TRBD1	TGTATCAGCAGCTTTGACAGGGAGCAGTTATTC	CISSFDREQLF
NA	TRBV12-3/TRBV12-4	TRBJ2-3	TRBD2	TGTGGCAGCAGCTTAGATTCCAGCGGGAGCACTGATACGCAGTATTTT	CGSSLDSSGSTDTQYF
NA	TRBV5-5	TRBJ2-3	NA	TGTGCCAGCAGCTTGACCGGGGGGCATCCAGATAGGCAGTATTTT	CASSLTGGHPDRQYF
NA	TRBV5-5	TRBJ2-3	TRBD1	TGTTCCAGCAGCCGGGACAGGGGGAGTTCAGATACGCAGTATTTT	CSSSRDRGSSDTQYF
NA	TRBV29-1	TRBJ2-2	NA	TGCAGTGTTGAAGTGATGGACTCTCAGGTTACCGGGGAGCTGTTTTTT	CSVEVMDSQVTGELFF
NA	TRBV5-1	TRBJ2-2	NA	TGCGCCAGCGCCACCGGGGCGAAAACCGGGGAGCTGTTTTTT	CASATGAKTGELFF
NA	TRBV5-1	TRBJ2-1	TRBD2	TGCGCCAGCAGCTTGGAAATAGCGGGGCCGGGTCAGCAGTTCTTC	CASSLEIAGPGQQFF
NA	TRBV11-1	TRBJ2-1	NA	TGTGCCAGTAACTTGGTAGGGGGAGCCAATGAGCAGTTCTTC	CASNLVGGANEQFF
NA	TRBV4-3	TRBJ2-2	NA	TGCGCCAGCAGCCAAGACTGCTACGGGAAGCTGTTTTTT	CASSQDCYGKLFF
many	TRBV5-1	TRBJ2-3	NA	TGCGCCAGCAGCCGACAGGAGGGCACAGATACGCAGTATTTT	CASSRQEGTDTQYF
NA	TRBV4-3	TRBJ2-1	NA	TGCGCCAGCAGCCAAGGGACCCATTTCGACGAGCAGCTCTTC	CASSQGTHFDEQLF
NA	TRBV6-5	TRBJ2-7	NA	TGTGCCAGCAGTCCCAGTCTAGCTGGAAAAGGAGGTTGCGAGCAGTACTTC	CASSPSLAGKGGCEQYF
once	TRBV6-2/TRBV6-3	TRBJ2-7	NA	TGTGACAGCAGCCTAGGGGCAGCAACCTACTACGAGCAGTACTTC	CDSSLGAATYYEQYF
NA	TRBV2	TRBJ2-7	NA	TGTGCCAGCTGTGGGAGTAGCGGAAATTCCTACGAGCAGTACTTC	CASCGSSGNSYEQYF
NA	TRBV29-1	TRBJ2-7	NA	TGCAGCGTAGAAGTTACAGGGAGCGAGGGTGAGCAGTATTTC	CSVEVTGSEGEQYF
NA	TRBV5-1	TRBJ1-4	NA	TGCGCCAGCAGCTATGGAAGATCAACTAATGAAAAACTGTTTTTT	CASSYGRSTNEKLFF
NA	TRBV5-4	TRBJ2-7	NA	TGTGCCAGCAGCTCAGGGGACTTCCCCTACGAGCAGTATTTC	CASSSGDFPYEQYF
few	TRBV11-2	TRBJ1-6	NA	TGTGCCAGCAGCCTCGATGGCCCACCCCTTCACTTT	CASSLDGPPLHF
NA	TRBV4-1	TRBJ1-5	NA	TGCGCCAGCAGCCAGGAGACATGGAACAATCAGCAGCAGCATTTT	CASSQETWNNQQQHF
NA	TRBV11-1	TRBJ2-1	NA	TGTACCAGCAGCATTGGCCTGAACGATGTGCAGTTCTTC	CTSSIGLNDVQFF
many	TRBV12-3/TRBV12-4	TRBJ1-4	NA	TGTGCCAGCAGTTTAAGTGGGGTTGGTGAAAAACTGTTTTTT	CASSLSGVGEKLFF
NA	TRBV11-2	TRBJ2-3	TRBD1	TGTACCAGCAGCTTAGATCAGGGGGAGATTAGCACAGATACGCAGTATTTT	CTSSLDQGEISTDTQYF
NA	TRBV5-5	TRBJ1-2	NA	TGTGCTAGCAGCATTCGGCCTCGGGGGAGCTGTGGCTACACCTTC	CASSIRPRGSCGYTF
NA	TRBV5-4	TRBJ2-2	NA	TGTGCCAGCAGATTTGATGAGAGCACCGGGGAGATGTTTTTT	CASRFDESTGEMFF
NA	TRBV5-5	TRBJ2-1	TRBD1	TGTGCCAGCAGCTCCGGACAGGATCTATACAATGAGCAGCTCTTC	CASSSGQDLYNEQLF
NA	TRBV6-2/TRBV6-3	TRBJ2-1	NA	TGTGCCAGTAGTCGTAACCCTCGGCTAGTGTTCTTC	CASSRNPRLVFF
NA	TRBV6-5	TRBJ2-2	TRBD1	TGTGCCAGCAGACAGGGGAACACCGGGGAGCTGTCCTTT	CASRQGNTGELSF
once	TRBV29-1	TRBJ2-5	NA	TGCAGCGCCACTCAGGGGGAGACCCAGTACTTC	CSATQGETQYF
NA	TRBV11-2	TRBJ2-1	NA	TGTGCCAGTAGCTTGTCGGGGCTCGGCAATGAGCAGTTCTTC	CASSLSGLGNEQFF
NA	TRBV4-3	TRBJ2-4	NA	TGCGCCAGCAGCCAAGATGGCATCCCAGCCAAACACATTCAGTACTTC	CASSQDGIPAKHIQYF
NA	TRBV4-2	TRBJ1-4	NA	TGTGCCAGCAGCCAGGGATTGCCTTCGAATAATGAAAAACTGTTTTTT	CASSQGLPSNNEKLFF
NA	TRBV11-2	TRBJ2-2	TRBD2	TGTGCTAGCATCTTAGCGTCTAGCGGGGGCACCGGGGAGCTGTTTTTT	CASILASSGGTGELFF
many	TRBV6-1	TRBJ2-7	NA	TGTGCCAGCAGTGAAGTTAGGGAGACAGGCAACGAGCAGTACTTC	CASSEVRETGNEQYF
NA	TRBV19	TRBJ1-1	NA	TGTGCCAGTAGCAGACAGGCCGGGGACACTGAAGCTTTCTTT	CASSRQAGDTEAFF
NA	TRBV4-3	TRBJ2-3	NA	TGCACCAGCAGCCAAAATGCGACCCGGAGGGCCAACACAGATACGCAGTATTTT	CTSSQNATRRANTDTQYF
NA	TRBV12-3/TRBV12-4	TRBJ2-1	NA	TGTGCCAGCAACACTCGCAATGAGCAGTTATTC	CASNTRNEQLF
NA	TRBV6-4	TRBJ1-5	NA	TGTGCCAGCTCACAGACGGGGGGAAGGGATACGCAGCATTTT	CASSQTGGRDTQHF
NA	TRBV11-1	TRBJ2-4	TRBD2	TGTGCCAGCAGCTTCCCCGTGATTAGCGGGACCAAAAACATCCAGTACTTC	CASSFPVISGTKNIQYF
few	TRBV10-2	TRBJ2-7	TRBD2	TGCGCCAGCAGTGAGTTGGCGGGAGGCCCCGGCGGGGCCTACGAGCAATACTTC	CASSELAGGPGGAYEQYF